The 25 T cell receptor beta chains below all came from one sample that was sequenced in a study of cytomegalovirus exposure and HLA in healthy donors. The PCR made use of 60 Vbeta and 13 Jbeta primers. TCRdb keeps only in-frame clones here, not all; method: immunoSEQ multiplex PCR. The sample gives about 130,000 clones, roughly three quarters of which show up once; roughly 3% is in the top ten. Sequencing was carried out using PBMCs. The receptors here all came from a man aged 25 to 45 in good health and CMV-seronegative.

The gene calls are TRBV6-5 and TRBJ2-2; 9 nucleotides match TRBD2. With V trimmed by 6 bases and J by 5 bases, 7 bases remained unmatched. CDR1 and CDR2 from the germline V gene are MNHEY and SVGAGI. There are 15 residues in the CDR3. The CDR3 DNA follows: TGTGCCAGCAGGGCCCTAGCGGGGAGTACCGGGGAGCTGTTTTTT. Protein product: CASRALAGSTGELFF.

The V call is TRBV11-2, the J call TRBJ2-5, with 12 bases aligning to TRBD2. The CDR3 is 17 amino acids. The V gene's germline CDR1 is SGHAT and CDR2 FQNNGV. V shed 6 bases and J 3 bases; nucleotides not matched to a gene: 11. This chain's CDR3 is CASRRLAGARSEETQYF. CDR3 DNA: TGTGCCAGCAGGCGACTAGCGGGAGCAAGATCGGAAGAGACCCAGTACTTC.

This clone has just a few counts. The gene calls are TRBV6-6 and TRBJ2-7, with TRBD2 matching over 7 bases. V was clipped by 4 bases and J by 4 bases; unmatched bases: 4. This CDR3 contains 13 residues. Germline lookup yields CDR1 MNHNY and CDR2 SVGAGI (reference sequence). CDR3 nucleotides: TGTGCCAGCAGTTCGGGGGGTTATTACGAGCAGTACTTC. Protein sequence: CASSSGGYYEQYF.

This clone was seen a few times. The chain carries TRBV27 and TRBJ2-1; 8 bases line up with TRBD2. The CDR3 contains 13 residues. J was trimmed by 8 bases and V by 8 bases; bases with no gene match: 8. Germline CDR1 reads MNHEY; CDR2 reads SMNVEV (reference sequence). CDR3 region: CASGISGDYEQFF. The CDR3 bases are TGTGCCAGCGGAATTAGCGGGGACTATGAGCAGTTCTTC.

The rearrangement links TRBV7-3 to TRBJ2-5; the match to TRBD1 covers 10 bases. Germline V CDR1 and CDR2: SGHTA, FQGTGA. The trim removed 2 bases at V and 2 bases at J, leaving 2 bases unmatched. The CDR3 spans 15 residues. As DNA, the CDR3 is TGTGCCAGCAGCTTAGGGACAGGGGTACAAGAGACCCAGTACTTC. It translates to CASSLGTGVQETQYF.

The chain uses TRBV9 and TRBJ2-1, with D uncertain. Germline values: CDR1 SGDLS, CDR2 YYNGEE. Deletions cut 0 bases from V and 9 bases from J, with 4 bases between. The CDR3 contains 11 residues. The CDR3 here is CASSVGGEQFF. The CDR3 DNA sequence: TGTGCCAGCAGCGTAGGAGGTGAGCAGTTCTTC.

This chain joins TRBV4-2 and TRBJ2-7, with D hard to call. From germline, CDR1 is LGHNA and CDR2 YNFKEQ. The CDR3 consists of 12 residues. V was clipped by 4 bases and J by 2 bases, with 6 bases between them. CDR3 region: CASSLGAYEQYF. In DNA, the CDR3 is TGTGCCAGCAGCCTAGGAGCCTACGAGCAGTACTTC.

The chain carries TRBV28 and TRBJ2-7, with a tentative D call TRBD1 (6 bases). CDR1 and CDR2 from the germline V gene are MDHEN and SYDVKM. With 5 bases removed from V and 1 base from J, the gap between germline ends came to 9 bases. The CDR3 length is 13 residues. The CDR3 sequence: CASSVGQSYEQYF. DNA for the CDR3: TGTGCCAGCAGTGTCGGACAGTCCTACGAGCAGTACTTC. Filled out from reference TRBV28 and TRBJ2-7, the complete variable domain reads DVKVTQSSRYLVKRTGEKVFLECVQDMDHENMFWYRQDPGLGLRLIYFSYDVKMKEKGDIPEGYSVSREKKERFSLILESASTNQTSMYLCASSVGQSYEQYFGPGTRLTVT.

This rearrangement joins TRBV11-1 to TRBJ2-1, with a tentative D call TRBD2 (5 bases). The germline V and J ends were trimmed by 0 bases and 0 bases, with 12 bases remaining between them. The CDR3 consists of 17 residues. Germline CDR1 and CDR2: SGHAT and FQDESV (reference sequence). CDR3 sequence reads: CASSLALAYSSYNEQFF. CDR3 sequence (DNA): TGTGCCAGCAGCTTAGCGCTAGCTTATAGCTCCTACAATGAGCAGTTCTTC.

Only a few counts were recorded for this clone. The V gene is TRBV5-4, the J gene TRBJ2-7; tentatively, D is TRBD2 (5 bases). Trimming took off 0 bases at V and 0 bases at J, with 10 bases between the two ends. This CDR3 is built from 15 residues. CDR1 SGHNT and CDR2 YYREEE come from the germline V gene (reference sequence). The CDR3 sequence is CASSLGTGSSYEQYF. The CDR3 region has the DNA TGTGCCAGCAGCTTGGGGACGGGAAGCTCCTACGAGCAGTACTTC.

The genes are TRBV4-3 and TRBJ1-1; 8 bases agree with TRBD1. CDR3 length: 13 residues. Germline loops: CDR1 LGHNA, CDR2 YSLEER. With V trimmed by 4 bases and J by 8 bases, 6 bases remained unmatched. The CDR3 DNA is TGCGCCAGCAGCCCTAATAACAGGGGGGAAGCTTTCTTT. Its translation is CASSPNNRGEAFF.

The chain couples TRBV2 to TRBJ1-1; weak D call: TRBD1 (5 bases). CDR3 size: 14 residues. Deletions cut 4 bases from V and 4 bases from J, with 13 bases between. CDR1 SNHLY and CDR2 FYNNEI come from the germline V gene. CDR3 sequence (DNA): TGTGCCAGCAGTGGGCAGGGCAAGGGCACTGAAGCTTTCTTT. Amino acids: CASSGQGKGTEAFF.

The CDR3 DNA reads as TGTGCCAGCAGCCCCAGACAGGAGCCTAATGAAAAACTGTTTTTT. It yields the protein CASSPRQEPNEKLFF. The V call is TRBV4-2, the J call TRBJ1-4, with a possible D match to TRBD1 (6 bases). The CDR3 length is 15 residues. Germline CDR1 and CDR2: LGHNA and YNFKEQ. V dropped 4 bases and J dropped 3 bases, with 12 bases sitting between them.

The chain combines TRBV27 with TRBJ2-2; 8 nucleotides match TRBD2. V was pared by 5 bases and J by 7 bases, with 9 bases of the junction left unmatched. Germline CDR1 and CDR2: MNHEY and SMNVEV (reference sequence). The CDR3 length is 15 residues. The CDR3 here is CASSHSGMIGGELFF. In DNA form, the CDR3 reads TGTGCCAGCAGTCATAGCGGGATGATTGGCGGGGAGCTGTTTTTT.

The V call is TRBV2, the J call TRBJ1-1; D is perhaps TRBD1 (6 bases). The CDR3 contains 12 residues. V was trimmed by 5 bases and J by 12 bases, leaving 16 bases between them. Germline CDR1 SNHLY, CDR2 FYNNEI. CDR3 protein: CASSKDRLRSFF. The CDR3 DNA is TGTGCCAGCAGTAAAGACAGGCTTCGTTCTTTCTTT.

This clone was seen a single time. This chain connects TRBV5-1 to TRBJ2-5; D perhaps matches TRBD2 (5 bases). The CDR3 is 13 amino acids. CDR1 is SGHRS, CDR2 YFSETQ, per germline. V was shortened by 2 bases and J by 5 bases, with 10 bases between the two germline ends. CDR3 bases: TGCGCCAGCAGCTTAGGCGGGCAGGAGACCCAGTACTTC. Translated: CASSLGGQETQYF.

This chain uses TRBV7-2 with TRBJ2-4, with 7 bases fitting TRBD1. V lost 4 bases, J lost 6 bases, and 6 bases stayed unmatched. The CDR3 consists of 14 residues. CDR1 and CDR2 from the germline V gene are SGHTA and FQGNSA. The CDR3 here is CASSYRGSRNIQYF. CDR3 bases: TGTGCCAGCAGCTACAGGGGATCGAGAAACATTCAGTACTTC.

This chain uses TRBV29-1 with TRBJ2-2; 11 bases align to TRBD2. Trimming at V came to 7 bases and at J to 5 bases, leaving 3 bases not matched to a gene. This CDR3 is 13 amino acids long. The germline V gene encodes CDR1 SQVTM and CDR2 ANQGSEA. CDR3 residues: CSARLAGTGELFF. DNA for the CDR3: TGCAGCGCTAGACTAGCGGGAACCGGGGAGCTGTTTTTT.

The genes are TRBV5-6 and TRBJ2-3; D might be TRBD1 (5 bases). Germline CDR1 SGHDT, CDR2 YYEEEE. This CDR3 comprises 13 residues. The V and J ends lost 5 bases and 4 bases respectively, with 11 bases between them. In DNA form, the CDR3 reads TGTGCCAGCAGGCAGCAGGGTTCAGATACGCAGTATTTT. Protein sequence: CASRQQGSDTQYF.

This clone was picked up a small number of times. V is TRBV4-1 and J is TRBJ2-1, with TRBD2 matching 11 bases. Unmatched junction bases numbered 8, after V lost 6 bases and J lost 7 bases. The CDR3 sequence is 15 residues long. Germline-derived CDR1 and CDR2 are MGHRA and YSYEKL. The CDR3 here is CASSHLAGGKNEQFF. Here the CDR3 DNA reads TGCGCCAGCAGTCATTTAGCGGGAGGGAAAAATGAGCAGTTCTTC.

The V call is TRBV5-5, the J call TRBJ1-2; 12 bases fit TRBD1. This CDR3 is built from 18 residues. After removal of 4 bases from V and 4 bases from J, the junction contained 14 bases not matched to a gene. The V gene's germline CDR1 is SGHKS and CDR2 YYEKEE (reference sequence). This CDR3 is CASSTRWDRGLAGYGYTF. In DNA form, the CDR3 reads TGTGCCAGCAGCACCCGATGGGACAGGGGGCTTGCGGGCTATGGCTACACCTTC.

This chain joins TRBV15 and TRBJ1-1; D uncertain. CDR3 length: 17 amino acids. V was trimmed by 0 bases and J by 10 bases, leaving 24 bases between them. From germline, CDR1 is LNHNV and CDR2 YYDKDF (reference sequence). Written as DNA, the CDR3 is TGTGCCACCAGCAGAGAGCGGGTAGAGCTGATGGATCGGGCAGCTTTCTTT. Its translation is CATSRERVELMDRAAFF.

The gene calls are TRBV30 and TRBJ2-2, with D possibly TRBD2 on 7 matching bases. The V gene's germline CDR1 is GTSNPN and CDR2 SVGIG (reference sequence). V was cut by 8 bases and J by 11 bases, with 27 bases left in between. The CDR3 spans 15 residues. CDR3 sequence (DNA): TGTGCCCAGGGAATGGGGGGGGGCCTATTCGAAGAGCTGTTTTTT. It yields the protein CAQGMGGGLFEELFF. The full variable domain, rest sourced from reference TRBV30 and TRBJ2-2, is SQTIHQWPATLVQPVGSPLSLECTVEGTSNPNLYWYRQAAGRGLQLLFYSVGIGQISSEVPQNLSASRPQDRQFILSSKKLLLSDSGFYLCAQGMGGGLFEELFFGEGSRLTVL.

The chain is built from TRBV7-2 and TRBJ2-2; 7 nucleotides match TRBD1. The CDR3 length is 14 residues. V shed 1 base and J 7 bases; nucleotides not matched to a gene: 3. Germline V CDR1 and CDR2: SGHTA, FQGNSA. The DNA for the CDR3 is TGTGCCAGCAGCTTAGACGGGGACAGCGGGGAGCTGTTTTTT. Protein sequence: CASSLDGDSGELFF.

The V and J genes are TRBV10-3 and TRBJ2-2, with 8 bases lining up with TRBD1. The junction had 9 bases not matched to a gene; V was cut back by 4 bases and J by 2 bases. Per germline, CDR1 ENHRY and CDR2 SYGVKD. CDR3 size: 17 residues. The CDR3 protein is CAISGSPGQANTGELFF. The CDR3 nucleotides read TGTGCCATCAGTGGGTCACCGGGACAGGCCAACACCGGGGAGCTGTTTTTT.